This entry concerns a single T cell receptor (beta chain). The data originate from a study of blood T cell repertoires in COVID-19. Looking at the study overall: There were acute and convalescent COVID-19 samples, and they came from the United States, Italy and Spain. PBMCs, B-cell-depleted T cells, or T cells were the source of the cDNA or gDNA that made up the material.

In Seattle, patients joined the study during active infection and were tracked longitudinally. Using immunoSEQ multiplex PCR, the repertoire was profiled, and TCRdb retains in-frame clones only, with some absent. This table holds about 260,000 clones, approximately 92% found once. The CDR3 has 14 amino acids. The V gene end was trimmed by 4 bases and the J gene end by 7 bases; junction bases not matched to a gene: 5. CDR1 KGHDR and CDR2 SFDVKD come from the germline V gene. This TCR came from a person between 18 and 30 years old with COVID-19, enrolled during active disease. Input material: peripheral blood. The chain is built from TRBV24-1 and TRBJ1-2, with 10 bases identical to TRBD1. CDR3 sequence: CATSDPDRGPGYTF. The CDR3 bases are TGTGCCACCAGTGACCCTGACAGGGGGCCTGGCTACACCTTC.